This TCR beta chain was obtained from a study of graft-versus-host responses after intestinal transplantation. TCRdb keeps only in-frame clones here, not all; method: immunoSEQ multiplex PCR. The table shows 77,000 or so clones, with 90% to 95% occurring only once. The CDR3 totals 15 residues. Germline values: CDR1 LNHDA, CDR2 SQIVND (reference sequence). Remarks on this clone: As yet, its antigen is unknown.

The sequences come from unstimulated CD8+ T cells sorted from spleen or lymph node cells, collected before intestinal transplant. This chain uses TRBV19 with TRBJ2-5; 10 bases match TRBD2. TRBJ2-7 matches the DNA end more closely, so the J call is doubtful. The source of this sequence is a human donor who received an intestinal transplant. CDR3 coding DNA: TGTGCCAGTAGTATAGATCGACTAGCGGGTTACGAGCAGTACTTC. It translates to CASSIDRLAGYEQYF.